These 24 T cell receptor beta chains came from one sample sequenced in a study of beta chain features in type 1 diabetes. What was sequenced were expressed TCRB transcripts, since all of the isolated RNA had been reverse transcribed. Sequenced by immunoSEQ multiplex PCR; TCRdb stores in-frame clones only, minus some. The sample lists roughly 40,000 clones; 45% to 50% were seen once. The sample was central memory CD4+ T cells from blood. These receptors came from a woman younger than 35 in good health.

This chain joins TRBV18 and TRBJ2-3, with D possibly TRBD1 on 5 matching bases. The CDR3 is 15 residues long. The V end was cut by 0 bases, the J end by 4 bases, with 11 bases between. The germline gives CDR1 KGHSH, CDR2 LQKENI. This CDR3 reads CASSPPSQGSDTQYF. CDR3 nucleotide sequence: TGTGCCAGCTCACCACCGTCGCAGGGCTCAGATACGCAGTATTTT.

The J gene is TRBJ2-5, the V gene TRBV4-2; D remains ambiguous. CDR1 is LGHNA, CDR2 YNFKEQ, per germline. The CDR3 length is 14 residues. Trimming cost V 0 bases and J 4 bases, with 9 bases left between them. The CDR3 DNA sequence: TGTGCCAGCAGCCAAGAGAGGCTGGGAGAGACCCAGTACTTC. Its protein product is CASSQERLGETQYF.

This clone was found a few times. This sequence joins TRBV13 and TRBJ2-3, with TRBD2 identical over 12 bases. From germline, CDR1 is PRHDT and CDR2 FYEKMQ (reference sequence). The V gene end was trimmed by 1 base and the J gene end by 2 bases; junction bases not matched to a gene: 10. The CDR3 extends over 19 amino acids. Written as DNA, the CDR3 is TGTGCCAGCAGCTTAGTTTCGCTAGCGGGGGGGCCTGTCACAGATACGCAGTATTTT. As protein: CASSLVSLAGGPVTDTQYF.

The table lists this clone with a count of one. The V gene is TRBV5-1, the J gene TRBJ2-1, with 8 bases fitting TRBD2. The CDR3 extends over 14 amino acids. Germline V gene lookup returns CDR1 SGHRS and CDR2 YFSETQ. V lost 4 bases to trimming and J lost 8 bases; unmatched junction nucleotides: 8. The CDR3 nucleotides read TGCGCCAGCAGCAAGGCTAGCGGGCGGGATGAGCAGTTCTTC. This encodes CASSKASGRDEQFF.

The chain has TRBV7-2 and TRBJ1-1; D might be TRBD1 (5 bases). The germline gives CDR1 SGHTA, CDR2 FQGNSA. Between the trimmed V and J ends, which lost 5 bases and 4 bases, there was a span of 17 bases. This CDR3 comprises 15 residues. DNA for the CDR3: TGTGCCAGCAGCCCCCAGGGAGGCCTGGGCACTGAAGCTTTCTTT. Translating it yields CASSPQGGLGTEAFF.

This clone was detected once. The rearrangement links TRBV18 to TRBJ2-1; possibly TRBD2 for D (7 bases). Germline CDR1 and CDR2: KGHSH and LQKENI. The length of the CDR3 is 16 residues. Trimming took 0 bases from V and 5 from J, leaving 14 bases between them. The CDR3 loop reads CASSPPGGGLDNEQFF. CDR3 DNA sequence: TGTGCCAGCTCACCACCGGGCGGGGGCTTGGACAATGAGCAGTTCTTC.

In nucleotides, the CDR3 is TGTGCCTGGAGTGTACCAGGAACCCCCCGGGGTACGCAGTATTTT. Translated: CAWSVPGTPRGTQYF. The chain carries TRBV30 and TRBJ2-3, with D tentatively TRBD2 (5 bases). CDR1 and CDR2 from the germline V gene are GTSNPN and SVGIG (reference sequence). Trimming took 0 bases from V and 8 from J, leaving 18 bases between them. The CDR3 runs 15 residues.

V and J are TRBV19 and TRBJ1-5; 7 positions match TRBD1. CDR3 length: 13 amino acids. The V and J ends lost 6 bases and 2 bases, in that order; junction bases with no gene match: 1. Germline V gene lookup returns CDR1 LNHDA and CDR2 SQIVND (reference sequence). DNA for the CDR3: TGTGCCAGTAGCGGGACAGGCAATCAGCCCCAGCATTTT. This codes for CASSGTGNQPQHF.

The V and J genes are TRBV9 and TRBJ2-5; 7 nucleotides match TRBD2. CDR1 is SGDLS and CDR2 is YYNGEE in the germline V gene. This CDR3 region has 14 residues. V shed 4 bases, J shed 5 bases, and the junction held 8 bases outside the gene matches. This chain's CDR3 is CASSSSSAGETQYF. The CDR3 coding sequence is TGTGCCAGCAGCTCCTCGTCAGCGGGGGAGACCCAGTACTTC.

This chain uses TRBV4-2 with TRBJ2-7, with D possibly being TRBD1 (6 bases). V was cut by 4 bases and J by 2 bases, with 15 bases left in between. CDR3 size: 15 residues. Germline CDR1 and CDR2: LGHNA and YNFKEQ. CDR3 in DNA: TGTGCCAGCAGCCCTGATATAGGGGGTACCTACGAGCAGTACTTC. It encodes CASSPDIGGTYEQYF.

V gene TRBV25-1 combines with J gene TRBJ2-7; 8 nucleotides match TRBD1. V lost 3 bases to trimming and J lost 3 bases; unmatched junction nucleotides: 10. The CDR3 is 16 amino acids. CDR1 is MGHDK and CDR2 is SYGVNS in the germline V gene. In nucleotides, the CDR3 is TGTGCCAGCAGTGATCCTGGACAGGGTTGGGACTACGAGCAGTACTTC. Translated: CASSDPGQGWDYEQYF.

The sample holds a few counts of this clone. DNA for the CDR3: TGTGCCACCAGCAGGACAGATAACTATGGCTACACCTTC. This encodes CATSRTDNYGYTF. This rearrangement joins TRBV15 to TRBJ1-2, with a possible D match to TRBD1 (5 bases). The germline V gene encodes CDR1 LNHNV and CDR2 YYDKDF (reference sequence). V lost 3 bases to trimming and J lost 1 base, with 6 bases between them. The CDR3 has 13 amino acids.

The V gene is TRBV6-1, the J gene TRBJ1-2, with a tentative D call TRBD1 (5 bases). Germline V gene lookup returns CDR1 MNHNS and CDR2 SASEGT. V was pared by 7 bases and J by 1 base, with 16 bases between. CDR3 length equals 15 residues. The CDR3, as DNA: TGTGCCAGCACCGATGCTAGACAGTTTAACTATGGCTACACCTTC. It translates to CASTDARQFNYGYTF.

The V and J genes are TRBV2 and TRBJ1-2, with 7 bases matching TRBD1. The CDR3 has 16 amino acids. J lost 7 bases, V lost 5 bases, and 16 bases had no gene match. Per the germline V gene, CDR1 is SNHLY and CDR2 is FYNNEI. CDR3 amino acids: CASSQSLTTGAGGYTF. The DNA for the CDR3 is TGTGCCAGCAGTCAATCTTTAACCACAGGGGCGGGTGGCTACACCTTC. Based on the CDR3 plus reference TRBV2 and TRBJ1-2, the full variable domain is EPEVTQTPSHQVTQMGQEVILRCVPISNHLYFYWYRQILGQKVEFLVSFYNNEISEKSEIFDDQFSVERPDGSNFTLKIRSTKLEDSAMYFCASSQSLTTGAGGYTFGSGTRLTVV.

CDR3 protein: CASSLQSSGGVYNEQFF. CDR3 DNA sequence: TGTGCCAGCAGCTTGCAGAGTAGCGGGGGGGTATACAATGAGCAGTTCTTC. The V and J genes are TRBV5-4 and TRBJ2-1, with 11 bases lining up with TRBD2. V was pared by 1 base and J by 4 bases, with 7 bases of the junction left unmatched. This CDR3 region has 17 residues. The germline V gene encodes CDR1 SGHNT and CDR2 YYREEE (reference sequence).

A few counts support this clone. The same CDR3 also results from other DNA sequences found in this sample. This chain uses TRBV10-3 with TRBJ1-2; 10 bases match TRBD1. V trimming: 3 bases; J trimming: 2 bases; junction bases outside the gene matches: 3. The CDR3 totals 15 residues. The germline gives CDR1 ENHRY, CDR2 SYGVKD. The CDR3 sequence is CAISEGTGDNYGYTF. The CDR3 coding sequence is TGTGCCATCAGTGAAGGGACAGGGGACAACTATGGCTACACCTTC.

The chain is built from TRBV9 and TRBJ2-3, with a weak D call TRBD2 (6 bases). The CDR3 is 16 residues long. V lost 0 bases to trimming and J lost 3 bases, with 14 bases between them. Per the germline V gene, CDR1 is SGDLS and CDR2 is YYNGEE. Written as DNA, the CDR3 is TGTGCCAGCAGCGTAGTGAGCGGGTGGACTACAGATACGCAGTATTTT. Amino acids: CASSVVSGWTTDTQYF.

The V and J genes are TRBV2 and TRBJ1-4; TRBD1 might be the D (6 bases). CDR1 and CDR2 from the germline V gene are SNHLY and FYNNEI. V dropped 5 bases and J dropped 6 bases, with 13 bases sitting between them. The CDR3 is 14 amino acids. CDR3 coding DNA: TGTGCCAGCAGTCGGGGGGCTTTGGATGAAAAACTGTTTTTT. It specifies CASSRGALDEKLFF.

J is TRBJ2-7 and V is TRBV27; 7 bases are shared with TRBD2. Germline V lookup: CDR1 MNHEY, CDR2 SMNVEV (reference sequence). J lost 2 bases, V lost 6 bases, and 10 bases had no gene match. The CDR3 spans 15 residues. The CDR3 reads CASRPGGGSTYEQYF. CDR3 nucleotides: TGTGCCAGCAGACCGGGGGGAGGGTCCACCTACGAGCAGTACTTC.

The rearrangement joins TRBV18 to TRBJ2-5; 10 nucleotides align to TRBD1. V lost 4 bases and J lost 7; bases outside the gene matches: 9. Germline-derived CDR1 and CDR2 are KGHSH and LQKENI. The CDR3 length is 15 residues. Here the CDR3 reads CASSQTGTGDGTQYF. The DNA of the CDR3 is TGTGCCAGCTCACAAACCGGGACAGGGGATGGGACCCAGTACTTC.

This clone is medium-sized. CDR3: CSVRTGAKEQYF. CDR3 DNA sequence: TGCAGCGTAAGGACAGGGGCAAAAGAGCAGTACTTC. This sequence joins TRBV29-1 and TRBJ2-7; TRBD1 matches 9 bases. The germline gives CDR1 SQVTM, CDR2 ANQGSEA. The CDR3 loop spans 12 amino acids. V dropped 6 bases and J dropped 7; count of bases not matched to a gene: 7.

V gene TRBV18 combines with J gene TRBJ2-5; 7 nucleotides agree with TRBD1. The V gene's germline CDR1 is KGHSH and CDR2 LQKENI. This CDR3 contains 13 residues. Germline trimming cut 6 bases from V and 8 bases from J; bases unmatched to any gene: 9. The CDR3 nucleotides are TGTGCCAGCTCCCTCGACCAGGGGGAAACCCAGTACTTC. This encodes CASSLDQGETQYF.

This chain connects TRBV5-1 to TRBJ2-7; tentative D call: TRBD2 (5 bases). Trimming left V 4 bases short and J 0 bases short, with 17 bases between. The germline gives CDR1 SGHRS, CDR2 YFSETQ. This CDR3 comprises 16 residues. Here the CDR3 reads CASSLEPSKGSYEQYF. The CDR3 coding sequence is TGCGCCAGCAGCCTCGAGCCTAGCAAGGGCTCCTACGAGCAGTACTTC. Complete variable domain (other parts from reference TRBV5-1 and TRBJ2-7): KAGVTQTPRYLIKTRGQQVTLSCSPISGHRSVSWYQQTPGQGLQFLFEYFSETQRNKGNFPGRFSGRQFSNSRSEMNVSTLELGDSALYLCASSLEPSKGSYEQYFGPGTRLTVT.

V gene TRBV11-3 combines with J gene TRBJ2-1; D is perhaps TRBD2 (6 bases). Trimming removed 2 bases at V and 8 bases at J, with 7 bases between. The V gene's germline CDR1 is SGHNT and CDR2 YENEEA. The CDR3 is 12 amino acids. CDR3: CASSLSSDEQFF. The CDR3 bases are TGTGCCAGCAGCTTATCTAGCGATGAGCAGTTCTTC.